These T cell receptor beta chains were read from a single sample in a study of CD4 T cell repertoires in COVID-19. The assay was immunoSEQ multiplex PCR, and TCRdb's table has in-frame clones only and misses some. The sample has tens of thousands of clones; 80% to 90% are singletons. The sequencing used central memory CD4+ T cells from blood, collected before the COVID-19 pandemic. The receptor source for this set is a human donor who had COVID-19. The CDR3 runs from the conserved cysteine through the conserved F or W.

V gene: TRBV7-2
J gene: TRBJ2-5
CDR3 protein: CASSFNSGGETQYF

V gene: TRBV10-3
J gene: TRBJ2-3
CDR3 protein: CAISLAGLTDTQYF

V gene: TRBV6-5
J gene: TRBJ1-1
CDR3 protein: CASSSGQAGAFF

V gene: TRBV7-2
J gene: TRBJ2-3
CDR3 protein: CASSLGGTTTDTQYF

V gene: TRBV27
J gene: TRBJ1-1
CDR3 protein: CASSLRGGGTEAFF

V gene: TRBV16
J gene: TRBJ1-1
CDR3 protein: CASSQLGDTEAFF

V gene: TRBV9
J gene: TRBJ2-3
CDR3 protein: CASSVRGLSTDTQYF

V gene: TRBV6-5
J gene: TRBJ2-1
CDR3 protein: CASSYSPLRNEQFF

V gene: TRBV7-3
J gene: TRBJ2-5
CDR3 protein: CASSPQGGGQETQYF

V gene: TRBV10-3
J gene: TRBJ2-1
CDR3 protein: CAIRGQGSSYNEQFF

V gene: TRBV6-1
J gene: TRBJ1-2
CDR3 protein: CASFQVGPKGYTF

V gene: TRBV6-1
J gene: TRBJ1-5
CDR3 protein: CASSKGTGPGNQPQHF

V gene: TRBV7-2
J gene: TRBJ2-7
CDR3 protein: CASSLGLAPYEQYF

V gene: TRBV6-1
J gene: TRBJ1-2
CDR3 protein: CASTPGDGRGYGYTF

V gene: TRBV28
J gene: TRBJ2-1
CDR3 protein: CASSFKGLARGLMNEQFF

V gene: TRBV2
J gene: TRBJ2-5
CDR3 protein: CASSPGTAQETQYF

V gene: TRBV6-1
J gene: TRBJ1-2
CDR3 protein: CASTLGGEGYGYTF

V gene: TRBV6-5
J gene: TRBJ2-4
CDR3 protein: CASSPLAGSKNIQYF

V gene: TRBV5-4
J gene: TRBJ1-2
CDR3 protein: CASSSAGGGYTF

V gene: TRBV28
J gene: TRBJ1-3
CDR3 protein: CASRPGSGNTIYF

V gene: TRBV30
J gene: TRBJ1-1
CDR3 protein: CAIGWTVMNTEAFF

V gene: TRBV18
J gene: TRBJ2-5
CDR3 protein: CASSPPTGEETQYF